The entry that follows covers one TCR beta chain sequence. Its antigen is unknown. The source of the sample is a study of cytomegalovirus exposure and HLA in healthy donors. As for the study in general: About 180 million T cells yielded under 130 million unique TCR beta sequences in earlier analysis. Findings and caveats of the study: Reports credit the classifier with highly specific, highly sensitive diagnosis of cytomegalovirus status. Many donors shared some public TCRs, even though most TCR sequences were rare. Among TCR beta chains, those listed as cytomegalovirus-associated numbered over 150.

Per the germline V gene, CDR1 is MNHEY and CDR2 is SVGAGI. The CDR3 totals 14 residues. The trim removed 5 bases at V and 5 bases at J, leaving 6 bases unmatched. PCR employed 60 Vbeta and 13 Jbeta primers. Profiling relied on immunoSEQ multiplex PCR, and the TCRdb table lists in-frame clones only, not all of them. The table lists approximately 150,000 clones, roughly 80% of them singletons. This clonotype was obtained from a male donor in good health and CMV-seronegative. The sequencing input was PBMCs. The V and J genes are TRBV6-5 and TRBJ2-5; 9 nucleotides agree with TRBD1. The CDR3 spells CASSHRGLRETQYF. The CDR3 region has the DNA TGTGCCAGCAGTCACAGGGGGCTTCGGGAGACCCAGTACTTC.